Sequencing of this T cell receptor (beta chain) was carried out in a study of human T cells and chemical hapten exposure (dated by TCRdb to the early 2020s). Concerning the study at large: For sensitization, 2% DPC in acetone was applied to a 2 cm by 2 cm area of upper inner arm skin. Patients additionally received weekly therapeutic DPC doses to the scalp throughout the roughly 25-week study period. Patch testing on the upper back used Finn chambers containing 0.01% DPC, with scoring done after 6 days according to International Contact Dermatitis Research Group standards. Alopecia areata with under or over 50% scalp involvement, alopecia totalis and alopecia universalis were represented in the patient cohort, which was mostly female. Libraries were combined into a pool for sequencing, and differences in TCR yield between samples came mainly from small differences in library volumes within the pool. This study followed changes in the peripheral blood TCR repertoire in vivo during primary and secondary sensitization of alopecia patients to the hapten diphenylcyclopropenone (DPC). Blood samples were taken from patients before sensitization (week 0) and then at 2, 6 and about 24 weeks after DPC sensitization. About 29 alopecia patients gave blood for TCR sequencing at one to four time points (pre-sensitization, 2, 6 and 24 weeks). Study-wide findings and limitations: Significantly more large CDR3 similarity clusters were formed by expanded TCRs than by pre-sensitization or healthy control sets, consistent with antigen-driven responses. The number of PT1 expanded TCRs positively correlated with patch test score, significant at thresholds 8, 16 and 32 but not 4. The number of TCRs above 1 in 1000 frequency did not change with DPC sensitization; there was no evidence of global repertoire structure alterations. Alopecia, a presumed autoimmune disease, was present in all patients, so the immune response of the patients might differ from that of healthy individuals. After repeated subsampling, changes were observed in the strength of the expansion versus patch-test correlation and in the threshold at which the correlation became significant.

With respect to this clonotype: It lacks a known antigen. No base qualities exist here, and no much larger clone lies one base off it.

V drops 7 bases and J drops 6 bases, leaving 19 bases in between. The germline V gene encodes CDR1 MNHEY and CDR2 SVGAGI. The CDR3 contains 14 residues, cysteine and phenylalanine counted. Here the CDR3 DNA is all that survives: 42 bases in frame from base 1. The time point label here, explained by the study, means: patch test 3, about 24 weeks after DPC sensitization. The treatment or condition label for this specimen denotes: therapeutic diphenylcyclopropenone sensitization with weekly scalp DPC. At each patch-test visit, blood was drawn before the patch test was applied. Patients were considered eligible if aged 18 to 70, diagnosed with alopecia and deemed suitable for DPC therapy, and patients were excluded if pregnant. Total RNA was extracted from unfractionated whole blood collected in Tempus Blood RNA tubes. Libraries were built with RACE. TCRdb records NextSeq 500 as the sequencer. Library preparation attached unique molecular identifiers to individual cDNA molecules for quantitative, reproducible TCR counting. Each blood RNA sample was used to sequence both TCR alpha and TCR beta chains. On the study's bioinformatics: A median of approximately 96,000 TCRs per sample was observed, with a range of about 20,000 to 750,000. V, J and CDR3 annotation of the TCR reads was performed with the Decombinator software suite. For PS versus PT1 abundance plots, all samples were subsampled to the same number of TCRs (28,000). Expanded TCRs were defined as absent before sensitization and observed at least eight times at the 2-week time point. Using fastp trimming at Q25 and MiXCR clonotype assembly, TCRdb reanalyzed the public sequencing data and kept in-frame beta chains. Records with the same CDR3 protein are collapsed into one entry carrying the most frequent genes and DNA. Here the V and J calls rest on TCRdb's processing, not on the authors' analysis. In all, the sample holds approximately 110,000 distinct CDR3 sequences, and 30% to 35% of those were seen once. Roughly 2.5% of the sample rests with the top ten.

This sample comprised whole blood, obtained in connection with sensitization to the hapten diphenylcyclopropenone (DPC). The chain is encoded by TRBV6-5 joined to TRBJ2-7; the D segment may tentatively be TRBD1 or TRBD2, each giving 5 matched bases. The receptor comes from a man aged 35-49 years with alopecia areata. Some clones in this sample may be carry-over from other donors' samples. The CDR3 here reads CASTPPGPPREQYF. The nucleotide sequence is given as TGTGCCAGCACCCCACCGGGACCTCCCCGCGAGCAGTACTTC.